What follows are 5 T cell receptor beta chains derived from one specimen sequenced in a study of T cell responses to AZD1222 COVID-19 vaccine. Libraries were prepared by immunoSEQ multiplex PCR; TCRdb keeps only in-frame clonotypes and omits some of them. The table lists 84,000 or so clones, approximately 90% of them singletons, with around 3.4% in the top ten. The sample in question was peripheral blood, obtained 28 days after the second AZD1222 dose. The receptors derive from an adult who received the AZD1222 COVID-19 vaccine.

This clone was detected only a few times. V and J are TRBV7-2 and TRBJ2-1, with D unresolved. Germline assignment: CDR1 SGHTA and CDR2 FQGNSA. The CDR3 extends over 16 amino acids. Trimming stripped 1 base from V and 0 bases from J, with 10 bases between. The CDR3 loop reads CASSLDTTPSYNEQFF. For the CDR3, the DNA is TGTGCCAGCAGCTTAGATACGACTCCCTCCTACAATGAGCAGTTCTTC.

This clone is a singleton in its sample. The CDR3, as DNA: TGCAGCGTTGAAAGCAGGGCGACTGAAGCTTTCTTT. This gives the protein CSVESRATEAFF. V is TRBV29-1 and J is TRBJ1-1; D possibly corresponds to TRBD1 (5 bases). The CDR3 covers 12 residues. V shed 2 bases and J shed 5 bases, with 9 bases lying between them. The germline CDR1 and CDR2 sequences are SQVTM and ANQGSEA.

V and J are TRBV7-2 and TRBJ2-3; D gene uncertain. V was shortened by 2 bases and J by 3 bases, with 6 bases between the two germline ends. There are 13 residues in the CDR3. Germline CDR1 and CDR2: SGHTA and FQGNSA. The DNA of the CDR3 is TGTGCCAGCAGCTTACAAATTACAGATACGCAGTATTTT. Protein product: CASSLQITDTQYF.

The chain combines TRBV7-2 with TRBJ1-5; no clear D gene. This CDR3 has 15 amino acids. V shed 1 base and J shed 1 base, with 8 bases lying between them. Germline V gene lookup returns CDR1 SGHTA and CDR2 FQGNSA. The CDR3 reads CASSLGGRSNQPQHF. CDR3 nucleotide sequence: TGTGCCAGCAGCTTAGGTGGACGGAGCAATCAGCCCCAGCATTTT.

The chain carries TRBV6-6 and TRBJ2-3, with 12 positions matching TRBD2. After removal of 7 bases from V and 6 bases from J, the junction contained 11 bases not matched to a gene. The CDR3 runs 16 residues. In germline, CDR1 is MNHNY, CDR2 SVGAGI (reference sequence). CDR3 sequence reads: CASTTPSTSGRDTQYF. In DNA form, the CDR3 reads TGTGCCAGCACTACGCCCTCAACTAGCGGGAGGGATACGCAGTATTTT.